A single sample gave rise to the 22 T cell receptor beta chains below, sequenced in a study of blood T cells in healthy people across ages (dated by TCRdb to between 2015 and 2017). Libraries were constructed by 5' RACE. The sequencer listed for this sample is Illumina HiSeq 2500. A second PCR of roughly 7 to 11 cycles was performed with a sample-barcoded 5' primer and a J-beta primer mix. TCRdb trimmed public reads at Q25 via fastp, called clones via MiXCR and kept in-frame beta chains. Each entry is one CDR3 protein sequence, shown with its most common DNA and genes. The sample table holds 1 million to 1.2 million distinct CDR3 sequences, of which under 40% were seen once. The top ten hold around 13% of the sample. Material: blood. The receptors here all came from a man aged 18-30 years in good health.

This clonotype was observed a few times. The J gene is TRBJ2-1, the V gene TRBV9; the D gene is possibly TRBD1 (5 bases). Trimming removed 2 bases at V and 6 bases at J, with 12 bases between. CDR1 and CDR2 (germline): SGDLS, YYNGEE. The CDR3 runs to 14 residues. As DNA, the CDR3 is TGTGCCAGCAGCGTCGGTGGGGCGGCCAATGAGCAGTTCTTC. Translating gives CASSVGGAANEQFF.

The chain links TRBV3-1 to TRBJ2-3, with a tentative D call TRBD2 (6 bases). V was shortened by 2 bases and J by 6 bases, with 18 bases between the two germline ends. The CDR3 spans 16 residues. Germline loops: CDR1 LGHDT, CDR2 YNNKEL (reference sequence). The CDR3: CASSQNPEGLGDTQYF. The CDR3 DNA follows: TGTGCCAGCAGCCAAAACCCGGAGGGGCTAGGGGATACGCAGTATTTT.

This clonotype turned up a few times. The J gene is TRBJ2-3, the V gene TRBV4-3; 7 bases align to TRBD2. The CDR3 sequence is 19 residues long. J was trimmed by 2 bases and V by 1 base; bases with no gene match: 15. Germline V gene sequence: CDR1 LGHNA, CDR2 YSLEER. Here the CDR3 DNA reads TGCGCCAGCAGCCAAGCATGGGGGGGATTGCGAAGGGTCACAGATACGCAGTATTTT. Translation: CASSQAWGGLRRVTDTQYF.

This chain links TRBV9 with TRBJ1-1; D unresolved. Germline loops: CDR1 SGDLS, CDR2 YYNGEE. The CDR3 consists of 15 residues. Trimming removed 0 bases at V and 1 base at J, with 10 bases between. The CDR3 nucleotides read TGTGCCAGCAGCGTAGTGGCAGGAGCGAACACTGAAGCTTTCTTT. This translates into CASSVVAGANTEAFF.

This clonotype was found many times. This chain links TRBV4-3 with TRBJ2-3; D remains ambiguous. The V and J ends lost 0 bases and 5 bases respectively, with 12 bases between them. Germline CDR1 and CDR2: LGHNA and YSLEER. The length of the CDR3 is 15 residues. Here the CDR3 reads CASSQEHMGEDTQYF. As DNA, the CDR3 is TGCGCCAGCAGCCAAGAGCATATGGGCGAAGATACGCAGTATTTT.

This clonotype was observed a few times. The rearrangement joins TRBV7-3 to TRBJ2-1; D perhaps matches TRBD2 (5 bases). The CDR3 runs to 15 residues. Trimming took off 5 bases at V and 8 bases at J, with 19 bases between the two ends. Germline-derived CDR1 and CDR2 are SGHTA and FQGTGA. CDR3: CASSLLALGGDEQFF. In DNA, the CDR3 is TGTGCCAGCAGCCTTCTAGCCCTCGGAGGCGATGAGCAGTTCTTC.

The chain recombines TRBV20-1 with TRBJ1-1; D is uncertain. The CDR3 length is 13 residues. Germline values: CDR1 DFQATT, CDR2 SNEGSKA (reference sequence). The germline V and J ends were trimmed by 6 bases and 1 base, with 12 bases remaining between them. The CDR3 sequence: CSAGHQPNTEAFF. In nucleotides, the CDR3 is TGCAGTGCGGGCCACCAGCCGAACACTGAAGCTTTCTTT.

The rearrangement links TRBV5-1 to TRBJ2-3, with D perhaps assigned TRBD1 or TRBD2 (5 bases each). CDR1 and CDR2 (germline): SGHRS, YFSETQ. CDR3 size: 15 residues. V shed 0 bases and J shed 4 bases, with 12 bases lying between them. CDR3 protein: CASSLASGLSDTQYF. In DNA, the CDR3 is TGCGCCAGCAGCTTGGCCTCGGGGCTTTCAGATACGCAGTATTTT.

The chain links TRBV2 to TRBJ1-6; the match to TRBD1 covers 7 bases. Germline lookup yields CDR1 SNHLY and CDR2 FYNNEI. V was pared by 8 bases and J by 18 bases, with 10 bases of the junction left unmatched. This CDR3 spans 11 amino acids. The CDR3 sequence: CASLTQGPGHF. The CDR3, as DNA: TGTGCCAGCTTGACACAGGGGCCGGGCCACTTT.

The CDR3 is CASKTRRTYGYTF. For the CDR3, the DNA is TGTGCCAGCAAAACCCGACGGACATATGGCTACACCTTC. The chain couples TRBV3-1 to TRBJ1-2; perhaps TRBD1 as D (5 bases). Trimming removed 7 bases from V and 5 bases from J, with 14 bases in between. Per germline, CDR1 LGHDT and CDR2 YNNKEL (reference sequence). CDR3 size: 13 residues. Complete variable domain (other parts from reference TRBV3-1 and TRBJ1-2): DTAVSQTPKYLVTQMGNDKSIKCEQNLGHDTMYWYKQDSKKFLKIMFSYNNKELIINETVPNRFSPKSPDKAHLNLHINSLELGDSAVYFCASKTRRTYGYTFGSGTRLTVV.

This chain links TRBV2 with TRBJ2-5; TRBD1 aligns across 7 bases. Germline lookup yields CDR1 SNHLY and CDR2 FYNNEI. The CDR3 has 13 amino acids. Trimming removed 2 bases from V and 5 bases from J; junction bases left unmatched: 2. This CDR3 reads CASSENRGETQYF. The CDR3 DNA is TGTGCCAGCAGTGAAAACAGGGGTGAGACCCAGTACTTC.

This clonotype came up a few times. The chain combines TRBV4-1 with TRBJ1-4; D remains ambiguous. The CDR3 runs to 13 residues. V lost 1 base, J lost 6 bases, and 6 bases lay in between. Looked up from germline, CDR1 is MGHRA and CDR2 is YSYEKL. The CDR3: CASSQVGHEKLFF. CDR3 in DNA: TGCGCCAGCAGCCAAGTTGGCCATGAAAAACTGTTTTTT.

In this sample, this clonotype turned up a few times. One junction end does not reproduce the germline sequence, and a read error may be involved. The CDR3 loop reads CASSPGTSVYNGQFF. CDR3 in DNA: TGTGCCAGCTCACCCGGGACTAGCGTCTACAATGGGCAGTTCTTC. The V and J genes are TRBV18 and TRBJ2-1; 10 nucleotides line up with TRBD2. The CDR3 has 15 residues. CDR1 and CDR2 from the germline V gene are KGHSH and LQKENI.

Concerning this clonotype itself: This could be a read error, since a much larger clone is one nucleotide away. This chain's CDR3 is CASSTSGSTDTQYF. In nucleotides, the CDR3 is TGTGCCAGCAGCACTAGCGGGAGCACAGATACGCAGTATTTT. This sequence joins TRBV7-2 and TRBJ2-3; 9 bases match TRBD2. The CDR3 is made up of 14 amino acids. Germline V gene sequence: CDR1 SGHTA, CDR2 FQGNSA. V was clipped by 5 bases and J by 0 bases; unmatched bases: 0.

The chain joins TRBV2 to TRBJ2-2; TRBD2 aligns across 7 bases. The ends lost 2 bases at V and 6 bases at J; junction bases unmatched: 3. The CDR3 sequence is 14 residues long. The germline gives CDR1 SNHLY, CDR2 FYNNEI. The CDR3 nucleotides read TGTGCCAGCAGTGAATTACGGGAGGCCGGGGAGCTGTTTTTT. It yields the protein CASSELREAGELFF.

This clonotype has just a few counts. The rearrangement joins TRBV6-1 to TRBJ2-3; tentative D call: TRBD1 (5 bases). V lost 2 bases and J 3 bases, leaving 21 bases between the germline ends. The CDR3 consists of 18 residues. Per germline, CDR1 MNHNS and CDR2 SASEGT. Here the CDR3 reads CASSENTGPLMTTDTQYF. In DNA, the CDR3 is TGTGCCAGCAGTGAAAATACAGGCCCGCTGATGACGACAGATACGCAGTATTTT.

This clonotype was counted ten times or more. The chain couples TRBV6-6 to TRBJ2-7, with D possibly matching TRBD1 (6 bases). Trimming took off 6 bases at V and 0 bases at J, with 15 bases between the two ends. Germline V lookup: CDR1 MNHNY, CDR2 SVGAGI (reference sequence). The CDR3 length is 15 residues. CDR3 sequence (DNA): TGTGCCAGCAGGCAATCCGGGACACCCTCCTACGAGCAGTACTTC. Its translation is CASRQSGTPSYEQYF.

This sequence joins TRBV12-3 or TRBV12-4 and TRBJ2-4, with 11 bases lining up with TRBD2. Germline trimming cut 5 bases from V and 12 bases from J; bases unmatched to any gene: 3. This CDR3 is built from 12 residues. CDR3 amino acids: CASSISGGDQYF. CDR3 sequence (DNA): TGTGCCAGCAGTATTAGCGGGGGGGATCAGTACTTC.

The sample holds many counts of this clonotype. The chain carries TRBV6-6 and TRBJ1-4; 11 nucleotides align to TRBD1. With V trimmed by 6 bases and J by 0 bases, 6 bases remained unmatched. The CDR3 is made up of 17 amino acids. CDR1 MNHNY and CDR2 SVGAGI come from the germline V gene (reference sequence). This chain's CDR3 is CASSSGTGGTTNEKLFF. Written as DNA, the CDR3 is TGTGCCAGCAGCTCCGGGACAGGGGGGACAACTAATGAAAAACTGTTTTTT.

The chain combines TRBV6-2 or TRBV6-3 with TRBJ2-1, with D tentatively TRBD2 (5 bases). The CDR3 is 13 residues long. CDR1 and CDR2 (germline): MNHEY, SVGEGT. V dropped 10 bases and J dropped 6 bases, with 16 bases sitting between them. The DNA of the CDR3 is TGTGCCATCAGGCTAGCCACCGGCAATGAGCAGTTCTTC. This codes for CAIRLATGNEQFF.

The chain employs TRBV3-1 and TRBJ2-1; D not resolved. CDR1 and CDR2 from the germline V gene are LGHDT and YNNKEL (reference sequence). The length of the CDR3 is 16 residues. V was cut by 2 bases and J by 0 bases, with 11 bases left in between. CDR3 sequence reads: CASSQSWHFSYNEQFF. The CDR3 DNA sequence: TGTGCCAGCAGCCAATCGTGGCACTTCTCCTACAATGAGCAGTTCTTC.

The rearrangement links TRBV29-1 to TRBJ2-7; 9 bases are shared with TRBD1. V lost 6 bases, J lost 6 bases, and 9 bases stayed unmatched. The germline V gene has CDR1 SQVTM and CDR2 ANQGSEA. The CDR3 is 13 residues long. CDR3 sequence: CSVLPGQGSEQYF. As DNA, the CDR3 is TGCAGCGTCCTACCGGGACAGGGATCCGAGCAGTACTTC.